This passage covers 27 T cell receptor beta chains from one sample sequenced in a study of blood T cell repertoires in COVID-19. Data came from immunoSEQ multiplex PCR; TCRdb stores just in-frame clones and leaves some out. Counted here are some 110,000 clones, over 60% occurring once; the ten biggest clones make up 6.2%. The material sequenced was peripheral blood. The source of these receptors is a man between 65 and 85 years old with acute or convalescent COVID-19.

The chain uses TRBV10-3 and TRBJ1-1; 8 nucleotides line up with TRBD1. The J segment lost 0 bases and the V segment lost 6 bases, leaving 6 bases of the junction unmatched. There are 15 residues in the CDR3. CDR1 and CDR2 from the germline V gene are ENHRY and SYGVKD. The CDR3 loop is CAIRPGTGVNTEAFF. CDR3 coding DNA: TGTGCCATCAGACCCGGGACAGGCGTGAACACTGAAGCTTTCTTT.

The DNA of the CDR3 is TGTGCCAGCAGCCTATTGAAGACTAGCGGGACAGAAGAGCAGTACTTC. This gives the protein CASSLLKTSGTEEQYF. V gene TRBV3-1 (or the pseudogene TRBV3-2) combines with J gene TRBJ2-7; 11 nucleotides line up with TRBD2. The ends lost 4 bases at V and 7 bases at J; junction bases unmatched: 12. Germline CDR1 is LGHDT and CDR2 is YNNKEL (reference sequence). The CDR3 is 16 amino acids.

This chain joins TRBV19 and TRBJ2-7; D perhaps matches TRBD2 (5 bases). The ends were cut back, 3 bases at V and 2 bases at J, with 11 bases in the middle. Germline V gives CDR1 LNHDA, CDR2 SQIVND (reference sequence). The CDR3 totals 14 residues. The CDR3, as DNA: TGTGCCAGTAGTATTGCACGGGATGCCTACGAGCAGTACTTC. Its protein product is CASSIARDAYEQYF.

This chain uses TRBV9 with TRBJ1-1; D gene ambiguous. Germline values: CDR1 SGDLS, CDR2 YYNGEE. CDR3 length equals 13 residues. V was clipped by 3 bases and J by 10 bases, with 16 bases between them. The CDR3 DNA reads TGTGCCAGCAGCGCGCAGGCAGAAAGTAGAGCTTTCTTT. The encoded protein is CASSAQAESRAFF.

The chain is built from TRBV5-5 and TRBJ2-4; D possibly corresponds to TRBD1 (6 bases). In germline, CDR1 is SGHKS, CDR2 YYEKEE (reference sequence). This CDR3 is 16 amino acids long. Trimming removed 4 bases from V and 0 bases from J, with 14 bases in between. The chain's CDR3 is CASSPGQLLAKNIQYF. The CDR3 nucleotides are TGTGCCAGCAGCCCAGGACAGCTACTAGCCAAAAACATTCAGTACTTC.

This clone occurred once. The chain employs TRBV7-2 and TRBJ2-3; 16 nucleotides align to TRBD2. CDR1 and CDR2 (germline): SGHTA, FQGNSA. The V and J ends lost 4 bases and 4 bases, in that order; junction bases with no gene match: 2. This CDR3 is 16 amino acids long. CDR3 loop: CASSWGLAGGADTQYF. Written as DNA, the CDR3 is TGTGCCAGCAGCTGGGGACTAGCGGGAGGGGCAGATACGCAGTATTTT.

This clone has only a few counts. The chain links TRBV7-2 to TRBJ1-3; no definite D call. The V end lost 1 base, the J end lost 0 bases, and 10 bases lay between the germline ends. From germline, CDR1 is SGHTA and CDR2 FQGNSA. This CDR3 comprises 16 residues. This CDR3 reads CASSLGILGSGNTIYF. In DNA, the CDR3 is TGTGCCAGCAGCTTAGGAATCCTAGGCTCTGGAAACACCATATATTTT.

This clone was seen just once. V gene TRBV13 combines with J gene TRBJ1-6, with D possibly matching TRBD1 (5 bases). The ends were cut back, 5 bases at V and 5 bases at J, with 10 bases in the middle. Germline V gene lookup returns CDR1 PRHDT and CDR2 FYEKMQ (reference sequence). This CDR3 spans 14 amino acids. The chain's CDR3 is CASSLRQNNSPLHF. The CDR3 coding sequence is TGTGCCAGCAGCCTCAGACAGAATAATTCACCCCTCCACTTT.

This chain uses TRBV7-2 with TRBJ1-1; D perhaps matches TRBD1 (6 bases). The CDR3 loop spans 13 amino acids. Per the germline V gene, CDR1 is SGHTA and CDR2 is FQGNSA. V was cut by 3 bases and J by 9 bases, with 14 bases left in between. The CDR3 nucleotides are TGTGCCAGCAGCTTGCAGGGGCTCAGGAAAGCTTTCTTT. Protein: CASSLQGLRKAFF. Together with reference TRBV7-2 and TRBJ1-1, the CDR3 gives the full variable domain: GAGVSQSPSNKVTEKGKDVELRCDPISGHTALYWYRQSLGQGLEFLIYFQGNSAPDKSGLPSDRFSAERTGGSVSTLTIQRTQQEDSAVYLCASSLQGLRKAFFGQGTRLTVV.

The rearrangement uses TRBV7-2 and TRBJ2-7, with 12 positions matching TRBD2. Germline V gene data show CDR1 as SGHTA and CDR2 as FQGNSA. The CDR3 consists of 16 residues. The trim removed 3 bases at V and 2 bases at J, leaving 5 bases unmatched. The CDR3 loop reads CASSLFLAGGPYEQYF. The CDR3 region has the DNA TGTGCCAGCAGCTTGTTTCTAGCGGGGGGGCCCTACGAGCAGTACTTC.

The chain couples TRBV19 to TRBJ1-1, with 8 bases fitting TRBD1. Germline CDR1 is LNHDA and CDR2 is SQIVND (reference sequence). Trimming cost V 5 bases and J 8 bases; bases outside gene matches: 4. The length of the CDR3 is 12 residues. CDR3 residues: CASSPHRGEAFF. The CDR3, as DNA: TGTGCCAGTAGTCCCCACAGGGGGGAAGCTTTCTTT. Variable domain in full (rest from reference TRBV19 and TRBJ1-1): DGGITQSPKYLFRKEGQNVTLSCEQNLNHDAMYWYRQDPGQGLRLIYYSQIVNDFQKGDIAEGYSVSREKKESFPLTVTSAQKNPTAFYLCASSPHRGEAFFGQGTRLTVV.

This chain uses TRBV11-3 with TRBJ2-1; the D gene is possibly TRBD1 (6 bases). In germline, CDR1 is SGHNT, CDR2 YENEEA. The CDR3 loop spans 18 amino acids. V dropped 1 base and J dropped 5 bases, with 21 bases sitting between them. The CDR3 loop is CASSLGTDPLGTNNEQFF. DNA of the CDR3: TGTGCCAGCAGCTTAGGGACAGACCCTTTGGGTACGAACAATGAGCAGTTCTTC.

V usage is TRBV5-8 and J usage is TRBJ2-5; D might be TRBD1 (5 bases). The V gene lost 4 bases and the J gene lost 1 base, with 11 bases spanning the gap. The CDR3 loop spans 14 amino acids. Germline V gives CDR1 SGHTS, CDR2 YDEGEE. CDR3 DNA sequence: TGTGCCAGCAGCACGCGGACATCCCAAGAGACCCAGTACTTC. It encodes CASSTRTSQETQYF.

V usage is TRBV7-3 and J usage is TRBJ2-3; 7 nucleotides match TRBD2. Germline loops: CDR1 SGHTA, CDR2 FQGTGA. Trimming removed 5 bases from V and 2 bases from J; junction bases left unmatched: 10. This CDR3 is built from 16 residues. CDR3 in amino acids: CASSPVGGVATDTQYF. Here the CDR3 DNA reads TGTGCCAGCAGCCCAGTGGGGGGGGTCGCCACAGATACGCAGTATTTT.

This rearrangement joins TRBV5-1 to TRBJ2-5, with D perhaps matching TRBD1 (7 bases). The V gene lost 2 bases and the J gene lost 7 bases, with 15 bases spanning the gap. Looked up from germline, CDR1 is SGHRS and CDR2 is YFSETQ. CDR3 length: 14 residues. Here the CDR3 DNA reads TGCGCCAGCAGCTTAAGCGGACAGGAGGGGACCCAGTACTTC. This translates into CASSLSGQEGTQYF.

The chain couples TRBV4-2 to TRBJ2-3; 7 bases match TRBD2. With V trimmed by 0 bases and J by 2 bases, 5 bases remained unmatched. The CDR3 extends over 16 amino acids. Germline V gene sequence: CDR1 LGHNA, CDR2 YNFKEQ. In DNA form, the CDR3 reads TGTGCCAGCAGCCAAGAAGTGAGCGGGATCACAGATACGCAGTATTTT. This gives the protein CASSQEVSGITDTQYF.

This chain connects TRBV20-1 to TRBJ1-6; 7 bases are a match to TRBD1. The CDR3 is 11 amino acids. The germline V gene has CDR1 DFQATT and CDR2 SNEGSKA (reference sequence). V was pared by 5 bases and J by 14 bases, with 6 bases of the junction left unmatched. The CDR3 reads CSAPQGYSLHF. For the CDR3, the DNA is TGCAGTGCTCCACAGGGGTACTCCCTCCACTTT.

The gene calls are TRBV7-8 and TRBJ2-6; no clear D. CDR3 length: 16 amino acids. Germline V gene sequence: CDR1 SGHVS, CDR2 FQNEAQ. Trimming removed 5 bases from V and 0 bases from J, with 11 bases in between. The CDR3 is CASSLTESSGANVLTF. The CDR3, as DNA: TGTGCCAGCAGCCTCACCGAGAGCTCTGGGGCCAACGTCCTGACTTTC.

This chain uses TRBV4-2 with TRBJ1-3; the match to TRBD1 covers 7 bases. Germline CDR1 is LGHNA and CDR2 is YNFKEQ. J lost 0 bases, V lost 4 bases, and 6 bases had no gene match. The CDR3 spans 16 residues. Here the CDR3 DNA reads TGTGCCAGCAGCCCTTCGGACAGGAGCTCTGGAAACACCATATATTTT. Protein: CASSPSDRSSGNTIYF.

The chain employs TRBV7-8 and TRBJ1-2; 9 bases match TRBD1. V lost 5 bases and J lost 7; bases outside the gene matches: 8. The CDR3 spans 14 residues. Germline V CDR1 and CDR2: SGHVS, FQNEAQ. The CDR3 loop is CASSPTTGGRGYTF. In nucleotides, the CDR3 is TGTGCCAGCAGCCCAACCACAGGGGGCCGTGGCTACACCTTC.

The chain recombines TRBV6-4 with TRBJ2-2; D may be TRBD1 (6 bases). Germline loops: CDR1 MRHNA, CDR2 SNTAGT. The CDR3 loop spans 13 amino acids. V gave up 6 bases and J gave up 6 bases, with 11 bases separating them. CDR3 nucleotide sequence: TGTGCCAGCAGACTTACAGGGTCCGGGGAGCTGTTTTTT. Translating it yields CASRLTGSGELFF.

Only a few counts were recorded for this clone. The CDR3: CASTPGQETQYF. The CDR3 DNA reads TGTGCCAGCACCCCGGGGCAAGAGACCCAGTACTTC. The V call is TRBV2, the J call TRBJ2-5; weak D call: TRBD2 (5 bases). V lost 7 bases and J lost 2, with 8 bases in between. The CDR3 extends over 12 amino acids. Per germline, CDR1 SNHLY and CDR2 FYNNEI.

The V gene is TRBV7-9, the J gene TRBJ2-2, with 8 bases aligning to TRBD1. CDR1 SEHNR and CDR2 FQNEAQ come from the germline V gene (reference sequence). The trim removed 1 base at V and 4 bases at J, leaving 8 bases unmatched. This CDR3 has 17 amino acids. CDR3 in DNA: TGTGCCAGCAGCTTAGTATCGGGACAGGATCTCACCGGGGAGCTGTTTTTT. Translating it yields CASSLVSGQDLTGELFF.

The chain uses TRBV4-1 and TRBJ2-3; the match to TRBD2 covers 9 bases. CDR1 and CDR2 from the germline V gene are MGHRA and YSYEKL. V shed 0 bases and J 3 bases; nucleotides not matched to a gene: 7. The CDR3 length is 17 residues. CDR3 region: CASSQEGSTSGTDTQYF. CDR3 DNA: TGCGCCAGCAGCCAAGAGGGTTCGACTAGCGGAACAGATACGCAGTATTTT.

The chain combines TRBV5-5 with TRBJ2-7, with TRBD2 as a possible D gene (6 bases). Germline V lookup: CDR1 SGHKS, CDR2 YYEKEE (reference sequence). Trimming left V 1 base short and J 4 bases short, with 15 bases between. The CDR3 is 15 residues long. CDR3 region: CASSLSVGGGYEQYF. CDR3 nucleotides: TGTGCCAGCAGCTTGTCAGTGGGAGGAGGTTACGAGCAGTACTTC.

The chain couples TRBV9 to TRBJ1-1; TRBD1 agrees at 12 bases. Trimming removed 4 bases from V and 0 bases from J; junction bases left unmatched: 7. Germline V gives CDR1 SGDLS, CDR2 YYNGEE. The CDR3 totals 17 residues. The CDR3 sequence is CASSSGTGGRVNTEAFF. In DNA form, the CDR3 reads TGTGCCAGCAGCTCCGGGACAGGGGGCCGAGTGAACACTGAAGCTTTCTTT. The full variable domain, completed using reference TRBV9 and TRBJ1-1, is DSGVTQTPKHLITATGQRVTLRCSPRSGDLSVYWYQQSLDQGLQFLIQYYNGEERAKGNILERFSAQQFPDLHSELNLSSLELGDSALYFCASSSGTGGRVNTEAFFGQGTRLTVV.

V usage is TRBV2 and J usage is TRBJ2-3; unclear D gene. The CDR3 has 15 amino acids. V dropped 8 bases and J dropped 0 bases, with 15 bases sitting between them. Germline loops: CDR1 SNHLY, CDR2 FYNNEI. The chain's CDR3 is CASHSPNPSTDTQYF. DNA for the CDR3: TGTGCCAGCCACTCCCCCAACCCTAGCACAGATACGCAGTATTTT.